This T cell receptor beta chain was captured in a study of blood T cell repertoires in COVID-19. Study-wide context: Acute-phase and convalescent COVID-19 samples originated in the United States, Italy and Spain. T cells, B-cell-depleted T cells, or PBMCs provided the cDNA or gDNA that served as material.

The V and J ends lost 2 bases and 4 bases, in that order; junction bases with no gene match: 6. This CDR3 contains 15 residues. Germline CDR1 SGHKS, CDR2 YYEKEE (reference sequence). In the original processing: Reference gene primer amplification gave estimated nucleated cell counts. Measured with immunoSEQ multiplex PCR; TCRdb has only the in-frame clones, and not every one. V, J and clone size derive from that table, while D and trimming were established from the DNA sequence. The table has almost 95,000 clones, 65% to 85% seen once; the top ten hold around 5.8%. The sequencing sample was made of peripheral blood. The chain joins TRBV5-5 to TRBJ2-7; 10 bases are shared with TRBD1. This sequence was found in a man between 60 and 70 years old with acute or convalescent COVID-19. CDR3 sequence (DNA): TGTGCCAGCAGCTTTCCGGGACAGGGGATTTACGAGCAGTACTTC. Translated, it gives CASSFPGQGIYEQYF.